The 5 T cell receptor beta chains presented below share a single source sample, sequenced in a study of control samples from healthy donors and cancer patients. Libraries were prepared by immunoSEQ multiplex PCR; TCRdb keeps only in-frame clonotypes and omits some of them. The repertoire holds over 100,000 clones, with around 92% as singletons. Sequenced: blood. These receptors were collected from a woman aged 50 to 60 in good health.

This chain uses TRBV2 with TRBJ1-5, with 8 bases identical to TRBD1. The CDR3 totals 15 residues. The V and J ends lost 7 bases and 0 bases, in that order; junction bases with no gene match: 5. Germline V lookup: CDR1 SNHLY, CDR2 FYNNEI. The CDR3 here is CASNGQGNSNQPQHF. The DNA of the CDR3 is TGTGCCAGCAACGGACAGGGAAATAGCAATCAGCCCCAGCATTTT.

The chain combines TRBV4-2 with TRBJ1-4, with 11 bases identical to TRBD1. The CDR3 extends over 15 amino acids. V trimming: 3 bases; J trimming: 6 bases; junction bases outside the gene matches: 3. CDR1 is LGHNA and CDR2 is YNFKEQ in the germline V gene. The CDR3 DNA follows: TGTGCCAGCAGCCAGGACAGGGGGCGGGATGAAAAACTGTTTTTT. Translation: CASSQDRGRDEKLFF.

The chain couples TRBV18 to TRBJ2-5; TRBD2 might be the D (5 bases). The ends were cut back, 2 bases at V and 4 bases at J, with 14 bases in the middle. Germline V lookup: CDR1 KGHSH, CDR2 LQKENI. The CDR3 contains 15 residues. This chain's CDR3 is CASSPFGEEAETQYF. CDR3 nucleotide sequence: TGTGCCAGCTCACCATTCGGGGAAGAGGCAGAGACCCAGTACTTC.

CDR3 residues: CASSTRTGTGGLMGTDTQYF. DNA for the CDR3: TGTGCCAGTAGTACTCGAACCGGGACAGGGGGCTTGATGGGCACAGATACGCAGTATTTT. V usage is TRBV19 and J usage is TRBJ2-3, with TRBD1 matching over 12 bases. The CDR3 runs to 20 residues. Unmatched junction bases numbered 15, after V lost 4 bases and J lost 1 base. Per the germline V gene, CDR1 is LNHDA and CDR2 is SQIVND (reference sequence).

This clone was picked up one time. CDR3 residues: CASSEAGRAGYTF. The CDR3, as DNA: TGTGCCAGCAGTGAAGCCGGTAGGGCTGGCTACACCTTC. The rearrangement joins TRBV6-1 to TRBJ1-2; D unclear. Deletions cut 0 bases from V and 7 bases from J, with 9 bases between. Germline CDR1 MNHNS, CDR2 SASEGT. The CDR3 consists of 13 residues.